This TCR beta chain was found in a study of cytomegalovirus exposure and HLA in healthy donors (dated 2017 in TCRdb). As for the study more broadly: According to an earlier analysis of around 600 of the donors, some 180 million T cells yielded 117 million unique TCR beta sequences and around 300 Gb of sequence data. Of the roughly 400 genotyped donors, roughly 80% fell in the genetic ancestry cluster associated with self-reported Caucasian donors. A later genetic analysis used genome-wide SNP genotypes for about 65% of the 666 donors, treating that subset as a discovery cohort. Among 300 to 500 genotyped donors of the cohort, an average of around 250,000 unique TCR beta nucleotide sequences was sequenced per donor, of which about 18% were non-productive. An early release covering around 630 HLA-typed donors comprised 300 to 350 gigabases of sequencing data and around 80 million unique TCR sequences. The number of donors typed differed by locus, with 629-630 for A, B, C, DRB1 and DQB1, around 500 for DQA1, under 610 for DPA1, and 472 for DPB1. HLA typing included class I and class II loci at four-digit resolution. To predict cytomegalovirus infection status, the study combined high-throughput TCR immunosequencing, statistical association of individual TCRs with disease status, and machine learning. An earlier analysis of about 620 of the donors applied high-throughput TCR beta sequencing to assess whether each TCR beta V gene segment acted as functional or pseudogenic. A separate validation cohort of roughly 120 different subjects was used in addition to the approximately 640-subject first cohort. A later analysis re-examined previously published TCR beta repertoires from about 700 donors and added high-resolution HLA genotyping to investigate patterns of TCR occurrence. All discovery cohort repertoires had been generated using a single sequencing platform. Using immunosequencing, the study profiled T cell repertoires from about 650 subjects and related those repertoires to cytomegalovirus serostatus. Because of strong linkage in the cohort, roughly five DR-DQ haplotypes were treated as single units for association and clustering. In the later analysis, no new phenotypic data were used to find candidate immune exposures; instead, reliance was placed on TCR beta sequences and their occurrence across donors. Donor age, sex, ethnicity and CMV serostatus were compiled together with the repertoire data. The aim of the study was to test whether cataloging public T cell receptors could identify signatures of past pathogen exposure. General findings and caveats noted by the study authors: HLA typing was unavailable for some donors at each locus, so association tests used only the typed subset. The authors suggested that the approach could potentially be generalized to other disease states and immunological phenotypes. The classifier was reported to diagnose cytomegalovirus status with high specificity and sensitivity in both the original cohort and the validation cohort. The cohort was sequenced for TCR beta chains only, and without alpha or paired-chain data the features that could be detected were limited. In vitro tests confirmed that a few of the cytomegalovirus-associated TCR beta chains recognize cytomegalovirus antigens. Several of the top co-occurrence clusters appeared to be linked to parvovirus B19, influenza, CMV and Epstein-Barr virus, according to a later analysis. The sequencing pipeline was judged likely to have produced a cluster of highly shared sequence variants as a technical artifact. While some public TCRs were present in many individuals, most TCR sequences turned up only very rarely across donors. V-gene and J-gene trimming of TCR beta chains was associated with a missense DCLRE1C variant in a later genetic analysis, and the association was replicated in an independent cohort. Broadly in line with IMGT annotations, most TCR beta V segments showed up in productive rearrangements about 87% or about 30% of the time in an earlier analysis of approximately 640 of the donors. In a later genetic analysis, fewer N-insertions in productive TCRs were reported among donors in an Asian-associated ancestry cluster than the roughly 710-donor mean. Because counts were too low, fewer than 20 rarely observed V segments, including chromosome 9 orphons, were excluded from the earlier analysis of 587 of the donors. The 87-base-pair reads could not distinguish some IMGT-functional V segments, including TRBV6-2 and TRBV6-3, so those segments were excluded. Correlated functional status among segregating V segments might reflect linkage disequilibrium, but an unknown experimental factor could not be ruled out. Strong co-occurrence of HLA alleles, especially DR and DQ, made assigning TCR associations to individual alleles difficult. A further reported finding was that TCR beta sequences accurately predicted the HLA-A and HLA-B alleles for most subjects in the first cohort. Roughly uniform sequencing depth across donors was assumed in presence/absence analyses, although this assumption may not hold. Most CMV-associated TCR beta chains appeared to be HLA-restricted in a later analysis, and the HLA associations seemed to be driven largely by CMV exposure. The only immune exposure information available for the cohort was CMV serostatus. The study gave a list of about 170 TCR beta chains associated with cytomegalovirus. In a later analysis, HLA-associated TCR beta chains were found to be more clonally expanded and to have lower generation probabilities than equally common non-associated chains. In a later analysis, TCR association rates were found to vary across HLA loci, with the most associated TCRs seen for DRB1 alleles and the fewest for HLA-C alleles. Specific HLA alleles were associated with 18,000 or so TCR beta sequences at a false discovery rate of 0.05 in a later analysis.

As regards this clone: No cognate antigen has been identified for it. The junction departs from germline at one end; a sequencing error may be responsible.

Based on the germline V gene, the CDR1 and CDR2 sequences are SGHTA and FQGTGA. From the cysteine up to the phenylalanine, the CDR3 has a length of 15 residues. Left in the record is the CDR3 DNA by itself, 45 bases read in frame from the first base. Libraries came from the immunoSEQ multiplex PCR assay. A mixture of 60 forward primers for TCR Vbeta segments and 13 reverse primers for TCR Jbeta segments was used in the multiplex PCR. A multiplex PCR assay on genomic DNA amplified the CDR3 region of rearranged TCR beta genes. On the Illumina HiSeq System, the amplified TCR beta libraries were sequenced as 87-base-pair reads. As for how the authors treated the data: A later analysis tallied 75 million to 85 million unique TCR beta chains across the 660 or so repertoires, and approximately 11 million of those chains were shared by two or more donors. To remove PCR and sequencing errors, raw reads were error-corrected and collapsed into unique sequences using a nearest-neighbor algorithm that merged closely related sequences. CDR3 sequences were aligned to IMGT reference sequences to assign V, D and J gene segments. Each retained sequence needed at least a six-nucleotide match to both a V gene segment and a J gene segment. A rearrangement counted as productive if the CDR3 had no stop codons and remained in frame with V and J, and every other rearrangement counted as non-productive. CDR3 was defined according to IMGT convention as the region running from the second conserved V-encoded cysteine to the conserved J-encoded phenylalanine. Sequences without an unambiguous match to a single V gene segment were excluded from the earlier analysis of over 500 of the donors. In an earlier analysis of almost 600 of the donors, a V segment was called functional when productive rearrangements were above 56.7%, and segregating when the standard deviation between donors exceeded 5%. A statistical classification framework was built for diagnosing cytomegalovirus status from the catalog of TCR beta chain sequences. In a later analysis, TCR nucleotide sequences were compared against IMGT/GENE-DB human TR gene sequences so that V and J genes could be assigned. Using the TCRdist pipeline, a later analysis assigned CDR3 sequences along with most-parsimonious VDJ recombination scenarios. A later analysis defined each TCR beta chain by its CDR3 amino acid sequence plus V-gene family, and excluded reads lacking a unique V-gene family. To address suspected cross-contamination and a sequencing artifact, a later analysis removed 592 highly shared, low-generation-probability nucleotide sequences. For each public chain, a later analysis derived a clonal expansion index from normalized ranks of inferred template counts within each repertoire. Generation probabilities in a later analysis came from a VDJ recombination model fitted to out-of-frame rearrangements, and those results were checked against IGoR. A later analysis scored TCR-TCR, TCR-HLA and TCR-CMV co-occurrence with hypergeometric tests, applying a repertoire-size bias correction to TCR pairs. False discovery rates were estimated in a later analysis by permuting HLA or CMV assignments 20 times. In a later analysis, co-occurring TCRs were grouped using DBSCAN, with TCRdist sequence similarity added in when clustering inside HLA-allele-positive subsets. Repertoires with fewer than 30,000 or more than 120,000 public chains were left out of co-occurrence clustering, as were four to six repertoires with anomalous nucleotide sharing. TCRdb limited this immuneACCESS table to in-frame rearrangements with V and J called. A share of clones is missing; checked studies link under half to unresolved V genes, and the rest is unexplained. V, J and clone size were drawn from that table, and D and trimming were deduced from the DNA. This sample has 85,000 to 120,000 clones in its table, and around four fifths of those were observed once. 2.5% to 3% of the sample rests with the top ten.

In total, just over 650 healthy bone marrow donors made up the cohort. At the time of sampling, every cohort member was nominally healthy, though immune exposures that went unrecorded were likely present. The donor tested CMV seronegative and was one of the 352 seronegative cohort members. Every donor gave a peripheral blood sample, and the peripheral blood mononuclear cells from that sample were used for TCR beta sequencing. The Qiagen DNeasy Blood Extraction Kit was used to extract genomic DNA from the blood cell samples. The sample was PBMCs. The chain joins TRBV7-3 to TRBJ2-3; TRBD1 agrees with 7 junctional bases. The TCR sequence derives from a man aged 40-49 years in good health and CMV-seronegative. CDR3 protein: CASSWTGDSTDTRYF. At the DNA level, the sequence is TGTGCCAGCAGCTGGACAGGAGACAGCACAGATACGCGGTATTTT.